The clone carrying this T cell receptor (beta chain) was seen ten or more times. The draw of peripheral blood yielded ten milliliters from each donor. A second about 6 to 12 cycle PCR used barcoded and J-beta primers. TCRdb used MiXCR to reprocess the 5' RACE reads, holding one entry per CDR3 protein. The table lists around 650,000 distinct CDR3 sequences, roughly 30% of them singletons, with 15% in the top ten. The sample originates from a study of blood T cells in healthy people across ages. Trimming stripped 5 bases from V and 8 bases from J, with 15 bases between. This CDR3 region has 14 residues. CDR1 LNHNV and CDR2 YYDKDF come from the germline V gene (reference sequence).

The V gene is TRBV15, the J gene TRBJ1-4; TRBD1 is a possible D gene (5 bases). This TCR came from a woman older than 75 in good health. Sequenced: blood. DNA for the CDR3: TGTGCCACCAGCGTGGGGGGTTTCGAGGAAAAACTGTTTTTT. It is translated as CATSVGGFEEKLFF.